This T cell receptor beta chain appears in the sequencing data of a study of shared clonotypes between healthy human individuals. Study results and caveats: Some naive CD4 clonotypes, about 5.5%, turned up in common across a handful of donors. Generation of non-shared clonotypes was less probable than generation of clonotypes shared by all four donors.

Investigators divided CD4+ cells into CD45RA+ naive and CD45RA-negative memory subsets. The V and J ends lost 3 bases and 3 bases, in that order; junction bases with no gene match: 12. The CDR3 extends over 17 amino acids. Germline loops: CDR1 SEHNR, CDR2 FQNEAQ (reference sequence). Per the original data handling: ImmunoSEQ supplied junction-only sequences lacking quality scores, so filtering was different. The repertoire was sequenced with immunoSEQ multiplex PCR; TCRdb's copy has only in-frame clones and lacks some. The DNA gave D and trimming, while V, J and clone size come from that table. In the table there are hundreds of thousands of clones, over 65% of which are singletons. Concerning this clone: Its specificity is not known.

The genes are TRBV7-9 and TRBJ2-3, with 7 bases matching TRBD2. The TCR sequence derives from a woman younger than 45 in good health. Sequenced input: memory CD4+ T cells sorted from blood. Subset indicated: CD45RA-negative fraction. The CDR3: CASSLSGGLIRTDTQYF. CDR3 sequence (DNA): TGTGCCAGCAGCTTGTCGGGGGGACTAATCAGGACAGATACGCAGTATTTT.